This TCR beta chain came from a study of identical twins. TCRdb called the 5' RACE reads again in MiXCR, with one record for every CDR3 protein. The sample carries about 530,000 distinct CDR3 sequences, 20% to 25% recorded once. The CDR3 runs 15 residues. V was clipped by 6 bases and J by 5 bases, with 19 bases between them. General study findings and limits: There were fewer insertions in abundant cord blood beta clonotypes, but memory repertoires showed no such pattern.

As regards this clonotype: Its antigen is not identified.

These data also formed part of another study, on yellow fever vaccine responses in identical twins.

This TCR came from a young woman in good health. The sample taken for sequencing was CD4+ T cells sorted from blood. This chain uses TRBV12-3 or TRBV12-4 with TRBJ2-5, with a tentative D call TRBD2 (6 bases). CDR3 nucleotide sequence: TGTGCCAGCAGCCGGAGGTCGGGAGACGGCGAGACCCAGTACTTC. It translates to CASSRRSGDGETQYF.